Below are 8 T cell receptor beta chains sequenced from a single sample in a study of regulatory T cells in long-lasting Graves disease. HTBI primers from iRepertoire and Arm-PCR of CDR3 regions yielded the TCR beta libraries. TCRdb called the multiplex PCR reads again in MiXCR, with one record for every CDR3 protein. The repertoire consists of roughly 530,000 distinct CDR3 sequences, with more than 15% occurring once and the leading ten covering around 25%. Time point meaning: newly diagnosed GD, antithyroid drugs for less than 3 months. The TCR library used RNA extracted from PBMCs. The sample was also linked to a second study, of T cells in Graves' hyperthyroidism and ophthalmopathy.

The material was peripheral blood mononuclear cells (PBMCs), obtained at new diagnosis, from a patient treated with antithyroid drugs. Every receptor here comes from a woman aged 35-60 years with Graves disease.

Ten or more counts support this clonotype. The chain combines TRBV3-1 with TRBJ2-3, with TRBD1 matching 8 bases. The germline CDR1 and CDR2 sequences are LGHDT and YNNKEL (reference sequence). J gave up 3 bases and V 0 bases, and 5 bases lay outside the gene matches. The CDR3 loop spans 16 amino acids. CDR3 in amino acids: CASSQDQGARTDTQYF. The CDR3 coding sequence is TGTGCCAGCAGCCAAGATCAGGGGGCGCGAACAGATACGCAGTATTTT.

V gene TRBV5-1 combines with J gene TRBJ2-7; 9 bases are a match to TRBD1. The CDR3 runs to 16 residues. The V gene's germline CDR1 is SGHRS and CDR2 YFSETQ. Trimming cost V 3 bases and J 7 bases; bases outside gene matches: 14. In DNA form, the CDR3 reads TGCGCCAGCAGCTCGGACAGGGGAGCCTCAGGGTGGGAGCAGTACTTC. Translated, it gives CASSSDRGASGWEQYF.

This clonotype came up many times. The CDR3 DNA reads as TGTGCCACCGCCGCGGGAGGCGCCTACGAGCAGTACTTC. This sequence encodes CATAAGGAYEQYF. The V gene is TRBV24-1, the J gene TRBJ2-7; 8 bases agree with TRBD2. There are 13 residues in the CDR3. The J segment lost 2 bases and the V segment lost 9 bases, leaving 5 bases of the junction unmatched. Germline CDR1 is KGHDR and CDR2 is SFDVKD.

This clonotype has at least ten counts. This chain connects TRBV2 to TRBJ2-5, with 10 bases aligning to TRBD2. Germline V gene sequence: CDR1 SNHLY, CDR2 FYNNEI. V gave up 1 base and J gave up 6 bases; unmatched junction bases: 8. The CDR3 is 16 residues long. The CDR3 DNA reads as TGTGCCAGCAGTGAAGGAGGTAGCGGGGGGATGAAGACCCAGTACTTC. Translating it yields CASSEGGSGGMKTQYF.

V gene TRBV12-5 combines with J gene TRBJ1-6; no firm D call. V was shortened by 5 bases and J by 10 bases, with 12 bases between the two germline ends. This CDR3 is built from 13 residues. CDR1 LGHNT and CDR2 FRNRAP come from the germline V gene. CDR3 bases: TGTGCTAGTGGTCCAAGAATCGGATCACCCCTCCACTTT. It translates to CASGPRIGSPLHF.

V is TRBV5-5 and J is TRBJ1-2, with D maybe TRBD1 (6 bases). The CDR3 contains 15 residues. The germline V gene encodes CDR1 SGHKS and CDR2 YYEKEE (reference sequence). The V end was cut by 1 base, the J end by 4 bases, with 14 bases between. The CDR3 sequence is CASSLYPGARYGYTF. In DNA form, the CDR3 reads TGTGCCAGCAGCTTGTACCCAGGGGCCCGCTATGGCTACACCTTC. The whole variable domain, remainder taken from reference TRBV5-5 and TRBJ1-2, is DAGVTQSPTHLIKTRGQQVTLRCSPISGHKSVSWYQQVLGQGPQFIFQYYEKEERGRGNFPDRFSARQFPNYSSELNVNALLLGDSALYLCASSLYPGARYGYTFGSGTRLTVV.

This clonotype occurred a few times. This may be a read error, as it is one base from a much larger clone. Without the conserved terminal phenylalanine or tryptophan, this CDR3 likely stems from a read error. V is TRBV28 and J is TRBJ1-6; possible D gene TRBD1, 6 bases. Looked up from germline, CDR1 is MDHEN and CDR2 is SYDVKM. The V end lost 2 bases, the J end lost 5 bases, and 10 bases lay between the germline ends. The CDR3 is made up of 15 amino acids. The CDR3 region is CASSLGTLDNSPLHS. The CDR3 nucleotides are TGTGCCAGCAGTTTAGGGACACTTGATAATTCACCCCTCCACTCT.

The chain employs TRBV3-1 and TRBJ2-3, with a weak D call TRBD2 (6 bases). V was pared by 2 bases and J by 1 base, with 7 bases between. The CDR3 runs 14 residues. Germline V gene lookup returns CDR1 LGHDT and CDR2 YNNKEL (reference sequence). CDR3 amino acids: CASSQQRGTDTQYF. As DNA, the CDR3 is TGTGCCAGCAGCCAACAGCGGGGCACAGATACGCAGTATTTT.